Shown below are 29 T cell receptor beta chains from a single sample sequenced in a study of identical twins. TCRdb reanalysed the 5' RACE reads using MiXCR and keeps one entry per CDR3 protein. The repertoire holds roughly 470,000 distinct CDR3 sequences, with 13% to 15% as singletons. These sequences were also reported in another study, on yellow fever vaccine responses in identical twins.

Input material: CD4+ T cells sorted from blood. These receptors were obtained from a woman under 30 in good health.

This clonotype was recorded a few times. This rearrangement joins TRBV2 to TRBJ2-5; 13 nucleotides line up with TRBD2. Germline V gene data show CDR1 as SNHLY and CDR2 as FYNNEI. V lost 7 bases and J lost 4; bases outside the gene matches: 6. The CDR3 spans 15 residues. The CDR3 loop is CASTRTSGSIETQYF. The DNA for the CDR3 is TGTGCCAGCACCAGGACTAGCGGGAGTATAGAGACCCAGTACTTC.

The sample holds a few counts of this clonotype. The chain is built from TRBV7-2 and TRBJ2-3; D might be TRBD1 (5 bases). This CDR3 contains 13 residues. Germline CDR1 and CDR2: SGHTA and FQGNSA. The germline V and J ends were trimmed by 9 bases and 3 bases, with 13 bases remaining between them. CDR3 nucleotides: TGTGCCAGTAGGGGAAGGGGAACAGATACGCAGTATTTT. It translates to CASRGRGTDTQYF.

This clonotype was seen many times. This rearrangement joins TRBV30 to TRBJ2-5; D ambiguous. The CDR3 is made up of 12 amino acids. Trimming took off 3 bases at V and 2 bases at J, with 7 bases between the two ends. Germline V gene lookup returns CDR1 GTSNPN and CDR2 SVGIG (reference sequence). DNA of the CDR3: TGTGCCTGGAGGTTAGGTCAAGAGACCCAGTACTTC. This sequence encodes CAWRLGQETQYF. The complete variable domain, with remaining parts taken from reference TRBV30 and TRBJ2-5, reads SQTIHQWPATLVQPVGSPLSLECTVEGTSNPNLYWYRQAAGRGLQLLFYSVGIGQISSEVPQNLSASRPQDRQFILSSKKLLLSDSGFYLCAWRLGQETQYFGPGTRLLVL.

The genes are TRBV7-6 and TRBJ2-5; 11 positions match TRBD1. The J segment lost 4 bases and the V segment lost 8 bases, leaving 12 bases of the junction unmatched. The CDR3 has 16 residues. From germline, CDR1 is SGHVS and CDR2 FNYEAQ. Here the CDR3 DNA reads TGTGCCAGCGGCAAAACCGGACAGGGGGCGGGAGAGACCCAGTACTTC. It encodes CASGKTGQGAGETQYF.

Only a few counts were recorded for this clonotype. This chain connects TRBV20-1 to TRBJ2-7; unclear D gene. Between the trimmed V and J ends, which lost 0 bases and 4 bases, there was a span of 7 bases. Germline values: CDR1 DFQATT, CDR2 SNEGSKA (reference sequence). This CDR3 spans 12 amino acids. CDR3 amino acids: CSAREPPYEQYF. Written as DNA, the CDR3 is TGCAGTGCTAGAGAGCCTCCATACGAGCAGTACTTC.

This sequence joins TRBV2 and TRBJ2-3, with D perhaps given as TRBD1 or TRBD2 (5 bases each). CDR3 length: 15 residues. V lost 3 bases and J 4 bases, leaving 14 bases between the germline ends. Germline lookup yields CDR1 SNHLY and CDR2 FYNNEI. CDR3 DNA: TGTGCCAGCAGTGAGCCGGCGAGGGGACCAGATACGCAGTATTTT. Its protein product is CASSEPARGPDTQYF.

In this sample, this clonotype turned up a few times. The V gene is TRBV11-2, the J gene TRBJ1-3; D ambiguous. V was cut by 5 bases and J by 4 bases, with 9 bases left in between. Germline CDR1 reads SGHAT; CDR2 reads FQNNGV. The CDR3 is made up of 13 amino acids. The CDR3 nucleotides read TGTGCCAGCAGCCCGACACAGGGAAACACCATATATTTT. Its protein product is CASSPTQGNTIYF. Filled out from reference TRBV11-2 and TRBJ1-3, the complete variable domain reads EAGVAQSPRYKIIEKRQSVAFWCNPISGHATLYWYQQILGQGPKLLIQFQNNGVVDDSQLPKDRFSAERLKGVDSTLKIQPAKLEDSAVYLCASSPTQGNTIYFGEGSWLTVV.

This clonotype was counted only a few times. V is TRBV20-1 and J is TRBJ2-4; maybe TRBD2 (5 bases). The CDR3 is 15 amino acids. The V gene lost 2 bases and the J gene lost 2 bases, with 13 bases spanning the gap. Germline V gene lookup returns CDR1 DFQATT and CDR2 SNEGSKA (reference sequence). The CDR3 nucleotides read TGCAGTGCTAGATCCCAGCGGTCGTCCAAAAACATTCAGTACTTC. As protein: CSARSQRSSKNIQYF.

This CDR3 reads CASSLLAASSYNEQFF. In DNA, the CDR3 is TGTGCCAGCAGCTTACTAGCGGCTAGCTCCTACAATGAGCAGTTCTTC. The chain employs TRBV13 and TRBJ2-1; 7 bases match TRBD2. Germline-derived CDR1 and CDR2 are PRHDT and FYEKMQ (reference sequence). J lost 0 bases, V lost 2 bases, and 4 bases had no gene match. The length of the CDR3 is 16 residues. Based on the CDR3 plus reference TRBV13 and TRBJ2-1, the full variable domain is AAGVIQSPRHLIKEKRETATLKCYPIPRHDTVYWYQQGPGQDPQFLISFYEKMQSDKGSIPDRFSAQQFSDYHSELNMSSLELGDSALYFCASSLLAASSYNEQFFGPGTRLTVL.

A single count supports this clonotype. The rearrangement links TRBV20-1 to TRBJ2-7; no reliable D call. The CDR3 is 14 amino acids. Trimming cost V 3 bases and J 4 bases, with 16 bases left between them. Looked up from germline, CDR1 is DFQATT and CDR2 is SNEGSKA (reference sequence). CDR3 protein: CSASIPGPKYEQYF. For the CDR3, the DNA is TGCAGTGCTAGCATACCGGGCCCTAAATACGAGCAGTACTTC.

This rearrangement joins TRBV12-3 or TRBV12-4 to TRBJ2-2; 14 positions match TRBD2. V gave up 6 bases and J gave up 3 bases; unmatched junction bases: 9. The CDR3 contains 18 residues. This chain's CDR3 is CASSPGLAGVVYTGELFF. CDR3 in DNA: TGTGCCAGCAGCCCGGGACTAGCGGGGGTAGTGTACACCGGGGAGCTGTTTTTT.

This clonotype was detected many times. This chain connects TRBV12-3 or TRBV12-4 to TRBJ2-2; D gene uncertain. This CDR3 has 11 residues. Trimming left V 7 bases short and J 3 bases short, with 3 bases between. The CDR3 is CASIDTGELFF. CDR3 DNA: TGTGCCAGCATCGACACCGGGGAGCTGTTTTTT.

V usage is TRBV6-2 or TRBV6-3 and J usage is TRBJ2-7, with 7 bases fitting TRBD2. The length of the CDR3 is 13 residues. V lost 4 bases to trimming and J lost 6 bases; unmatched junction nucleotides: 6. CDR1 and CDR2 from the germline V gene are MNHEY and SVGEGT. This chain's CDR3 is CASSSRREGEQYF. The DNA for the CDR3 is TGTGCCAGCAGTTCCCGGAGGGAGGGCGAGCAGTACTTC.

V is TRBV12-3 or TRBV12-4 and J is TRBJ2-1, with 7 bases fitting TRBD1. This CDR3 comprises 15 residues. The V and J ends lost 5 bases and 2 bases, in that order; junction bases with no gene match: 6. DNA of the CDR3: TGTGCCAGCAGTGCTGGGACAGCGACCTACAATGAGCAGTTCTTC. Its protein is CASSAGTATYNEQFF.

This CDR3 is CANTWGSSSYNEQFF. CDR3 nucleotide sequence: TGCGCCAACACCTGGGGGAGCAGCTCCTACAATGAGCAGTTCTTC. The chain is built from TRBV4-3 and TRBJ2-1, with D perhaps assigned TRBD1 or TRBD2 (5 bases each). CDR3 length: 15 residues. Germline V gene data show CDR1 as LGHNA and CDR2 as YSLEER. The V end was cut by 10 bases, the J end by 0 bases, with 16 bases between.

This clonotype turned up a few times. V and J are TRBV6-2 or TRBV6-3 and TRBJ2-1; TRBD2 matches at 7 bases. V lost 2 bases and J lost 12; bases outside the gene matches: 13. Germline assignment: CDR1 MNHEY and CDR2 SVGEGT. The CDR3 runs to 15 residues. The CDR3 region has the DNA TGTGCCAGCAGTTACGGGCTAGCGGCCGACTTGGTGCAGTTCTTC. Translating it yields CASSYGLAADLVQFF.

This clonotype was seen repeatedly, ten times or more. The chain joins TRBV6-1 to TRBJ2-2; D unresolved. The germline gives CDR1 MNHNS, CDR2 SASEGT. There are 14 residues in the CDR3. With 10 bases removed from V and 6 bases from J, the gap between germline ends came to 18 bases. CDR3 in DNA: TGTGCCACCCGGACCTCCCGGACGGCCGGGGAGCTGTTTTTT. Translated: CATRTSRTAGELFF.

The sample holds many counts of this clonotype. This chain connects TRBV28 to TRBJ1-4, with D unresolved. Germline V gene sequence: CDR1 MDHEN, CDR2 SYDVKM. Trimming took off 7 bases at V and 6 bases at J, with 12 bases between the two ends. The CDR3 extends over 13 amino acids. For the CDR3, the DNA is TGTGCCAGCATGCCTGATAGTTATGAAAAACTGTTTTTT. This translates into CASMPDSYEKLFF.

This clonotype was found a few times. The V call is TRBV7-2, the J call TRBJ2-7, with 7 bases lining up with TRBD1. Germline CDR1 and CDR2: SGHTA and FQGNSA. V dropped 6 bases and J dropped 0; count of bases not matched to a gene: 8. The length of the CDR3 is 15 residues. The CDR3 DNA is TGTGCCAGCAGTTCCGACAGGGCACGCTCCTACGAGCAGTACTTC. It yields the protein CASSSDRARSYEQYF.

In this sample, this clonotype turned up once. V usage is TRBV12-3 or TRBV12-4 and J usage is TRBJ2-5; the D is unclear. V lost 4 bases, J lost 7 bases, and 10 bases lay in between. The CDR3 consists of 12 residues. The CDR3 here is CASSSGRGTQYF. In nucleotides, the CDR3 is TGTGCCAGCAGTTCTGGCAGAGGGACCCAGTACTTC.

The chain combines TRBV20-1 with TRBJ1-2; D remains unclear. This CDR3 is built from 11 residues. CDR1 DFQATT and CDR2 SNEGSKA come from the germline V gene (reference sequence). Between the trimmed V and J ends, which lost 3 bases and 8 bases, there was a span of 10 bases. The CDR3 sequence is CSASRDGGYTF. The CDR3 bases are TGCAGTGCTAGTCGAGACGGGGGCTACACCTTC.

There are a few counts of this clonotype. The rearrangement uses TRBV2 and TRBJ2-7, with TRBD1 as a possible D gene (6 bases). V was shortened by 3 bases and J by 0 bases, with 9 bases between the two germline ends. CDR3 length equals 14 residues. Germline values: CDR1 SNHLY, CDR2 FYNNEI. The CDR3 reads CASSEGTYSYEQYF. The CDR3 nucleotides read TGTGCCAGCAGTGAGGGGACATACTCCTACGAGCAGTACTTC.

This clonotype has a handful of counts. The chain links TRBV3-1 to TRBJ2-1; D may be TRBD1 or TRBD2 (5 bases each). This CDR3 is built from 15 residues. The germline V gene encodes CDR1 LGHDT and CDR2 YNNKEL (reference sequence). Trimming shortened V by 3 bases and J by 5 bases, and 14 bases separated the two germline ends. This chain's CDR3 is CASSQLQWDHNEQFF. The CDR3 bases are TGTGCCAGCAGCCAGCTGCAATGGGACCACAATGAGCAGTTCTTC.

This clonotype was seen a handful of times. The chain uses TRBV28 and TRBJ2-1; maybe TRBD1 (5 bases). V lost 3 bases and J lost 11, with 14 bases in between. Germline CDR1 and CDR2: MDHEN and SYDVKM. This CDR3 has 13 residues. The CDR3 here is CASSLGNLGQQFF. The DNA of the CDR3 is TGTGCCAGCAGTTTGGGCAACCTGGGGCAGCAGTTCTTC.

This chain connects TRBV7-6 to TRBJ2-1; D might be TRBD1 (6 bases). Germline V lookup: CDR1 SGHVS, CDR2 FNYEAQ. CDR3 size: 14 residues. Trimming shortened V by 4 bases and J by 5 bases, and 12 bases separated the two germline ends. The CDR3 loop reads CASSSRQGNNEQFF. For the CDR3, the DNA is TGTGCCAGCAGCTCGCGGCAGGGGAACAATGAGCAGTTCTTC. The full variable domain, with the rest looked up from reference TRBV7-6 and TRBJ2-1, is GAGVSQSPRYKVTKRGQDVALRCDPISGHVSLYWYRQALGQGPEFLTYFNYEAQQDKSGLPNDRFSAERPEGSISTLTIQRTEQRDSAMYRCASSSRQGNNEQFFGPGTRLTVL.

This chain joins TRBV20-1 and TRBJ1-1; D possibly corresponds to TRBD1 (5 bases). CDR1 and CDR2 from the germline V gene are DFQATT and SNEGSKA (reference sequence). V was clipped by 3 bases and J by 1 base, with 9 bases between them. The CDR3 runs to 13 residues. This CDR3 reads CSARSQGNTEAFF. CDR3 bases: TGCAGTGCTAGGAGCCAGGGGAACACTGAAGCTTTCTTT.

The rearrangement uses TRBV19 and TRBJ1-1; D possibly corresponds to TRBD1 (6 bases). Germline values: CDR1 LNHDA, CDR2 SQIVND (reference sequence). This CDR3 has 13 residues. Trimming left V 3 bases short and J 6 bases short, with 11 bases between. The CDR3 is CASSIGGHAEAFF. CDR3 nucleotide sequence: TGTGCCAGTAGTATCGGGGGGCACGCTGAAGCTTTCTTT. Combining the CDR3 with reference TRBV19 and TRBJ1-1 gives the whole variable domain DGGITQSPKYLFRKEGQNVTLSCEQNLNHDAMYWYRQDPGQGLRLIYYSQIVNDFQKGDIAEGYSVSREKKESFPLTVTSAQKNPTAFYLCASSIGGHAEAFFGQGTRLTVV.

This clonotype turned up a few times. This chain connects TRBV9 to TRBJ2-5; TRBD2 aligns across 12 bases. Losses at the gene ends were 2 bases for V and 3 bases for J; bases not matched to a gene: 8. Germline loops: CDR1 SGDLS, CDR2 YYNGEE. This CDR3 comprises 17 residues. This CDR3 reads CASSVDPSGGVEETQYF. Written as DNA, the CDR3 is TGTGCCAGCAGCGTTGACCCTAGCGGGGGGGTCGAAGAGACCCAGTACTTC.

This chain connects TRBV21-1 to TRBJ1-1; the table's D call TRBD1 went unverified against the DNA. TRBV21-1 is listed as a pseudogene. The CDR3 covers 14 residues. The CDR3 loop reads CASGYDRDPTEAFF. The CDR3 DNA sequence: TGTGCCAGCGGTTACGACAGGGATCCCACTGAAGCTTTCTTT.